This T cell receptor (beta chain) appears in the sequencing data of a study of Graves' ophthalmopathy and Graves' hyperthyroidism (dated by TCRdb to about 2018). At the level of the whole study: Peripheral blood was collected at initial diagnosis, before any treatment. TCR beta repertoire signatures were used to distinguish Graves' ophthalmopathy from Graves' hyperthyroidism and to predict progression to ophthalmopathy. In total, approximately 140 blood samples were TCR-sequenced: approximately 42 ophthalmopathy, some 72 hyperthyroidism and about 17 hyperthyroidism-to-ophthalmopathy patients. After sampling, hyperthyroidism patients received methimazole starting at 30 mg daily, and ophthalmopathy patients received high-dose intravenous methylprednisolone. T-cell repertoires of thyroid tissue and blood were compared in 5 or 6 hyperthyroidism patients. An independent validation cohort comprised under 20 hyperthyroidism patients and 15 to 17 patients who later progressed from hyperthyroidism to ophthalmopathy. To explore V-J signatures that distinguish ophthalmopathy from hyperthyroidism, a discovery set of 100 patients was enrolled, made up of under 50 with ophthalmopathy and fewer than 60 with stable hyperthyroidism.

Ophthalmopathy patients had moderately to severely active disease, Clinical Activity Score of at least 3, NOSPECS grade of at least 4, and disease duration under 3 months. Patients with other autoimmune diseases, uncontrolled infections, pregnancy or lactation were excluded from the study. Diagnosis was based on clinical symptoms, serum thyroxine, TRAb, thyroid ultrasound and orbital computed tomography. PBMCs were isolated from 10 ml of fresh peripheral blood by Ficoll-Paque density gradient centrifugation. Total RNA was extracted using Trizol reagent, and RNA quality was checked on an Agilent 2100 Bioanalyzer. The germline V and J ends show losses of 6 bases and 9 bases respectively, and no gene match explains 6 bases of the junction. Spanning cysteine to phenylalanine, the CDR3 consists of 12 amino acids. Only CDR3 DNA is held: 36 bases, read in frame from base 1. For CDR1 and CDR2, the germline V gene (reference sequence) lists DFQATT and SNEGSKA.

For repertoire sequencing, TCR beta CDR3 regions were amplified from RNA transcripts. The first round was an RT-PCR using HTBI primers with the Qiagen OneStep RT-PCR kit, and this first round was followed by a second-round multiplex PCR, then size selection and purification. Libraries were sequenced on an Illumina HiSeq2000 using paired-end 100 bp reads. The paper's data handling went like this. SOAPnuke was used for read processing, and reads with adapters, uncalled bases, a mean Phred below 15, or no exact constant-primer or identifier match were discarded. COPE v1.2.5 was used to merge the high-quality paired reads. Clonotypes were defined as unique nucleotide sequences and were aligned to IMGT TRB V, D and J references using MiTCR v1.1. The analysis was limited to V-J combinations with a frequency above 0.0001, which together covered 99.2% of repertoires. A TCR clonal expansion and chaos score per V-J combination was defined as the ratio of F50 clonal expansion to chaos observed in the TCRdist matrix. Features were reduced by Welch's t-statistics and random forest to more than 10 V-J combinations, which fed a naive Bayes classifier. The Morisita-Horn index was used to measure how similar the thyroid and blood repertoires were. TCRdb's own reprocessing of the public reads used fastp at Q25 and MiXCR and kept productive beta chains. CDR3 protein sequences are deduplicated, and each keeps its most common genes and DNA. The V and J calls and clone size come from TCRdb's table, not from the authors' own analysis. The table for this sample lists almost 750,000 distinct CDR3 sequences; 35% to 50% of them were counted only once. The top ten constitute around 40% of the sample.

Beyond this particular receptor, the publication reports: In validation, the model predicted ophthalmopathy progression with 70.59% sensitivity and around 72% specificity; some 13 predicted patients were CT-confirmed with GO in a median of approximately six months. In cross-validation, the 13-signature model distinguished ophthalmopathy from stable hyperthyroidism with just over 85% sensitivity and 81% to 82% specificity, while in the test set the corresponding values were 80% and 75%. No statistical method was used to predetermine the sample size, and group allocation was not hidden from the investigators. Most of the expanded thyroid clonotypes with a frequency above 0.001 were also detected in blood, and it was suggested that the thyroid immune response may be reflected by blood repertoires.

About this clonotype itself: This receptor's antigen is unknown. Base qualities were left out, and no much larger clone turns up one base away.

Source material: peripheral blood. The clonotype was recovered from an adult man with Graves' ophthalmopathy. The rearrangement combines TRBV20-1 with TRBJ2-7; TRBD1 agrees with 12 junctional bases. The bases read TGCAGTGCAGGGACAGGGGGCGCAGGGCAGTACTTC. It translates to CSAGTGGAGQYF.